The 10 T cell receptor beta chains below all came from one sample that was sequenced in a study of siplizumab effects on memory and regulatory T cells. Some clones are missing from TCRdb's copy, which holds only in-frame ones; the method was immunoSEQ multiplex PCR. The table includes 94,000 or so clones, approximately 97% detected once. The specimen was naive CD4+ T cells sorted from blood. These TCRs come from a human donor in good health.

The CDR3 protein is CASKEGGDSPLHF. The CDR3 nucleotides are TGTGCCAGCAAGGAGGGAGGGGACTCACCCCTCCACTTT. This chain uses TRBV2 with TRBJ1-6; D possibly corresponds to TRBD1 (5 bases). Trimming took off 7 bases at V and 10 bases at J, with 14 bases between the two ends. The CDR3 is 13 amino acids. Germline V CDR1 and CDR2: SNHLY, FYNNEI.

V and J are TRBV7-3 and TRBJ1-2, with 8 bases identical to TRBD1. Germline loops: CDR1 SGHTA, CDR2 FQGTGA. The CDR3 length is 16 residues. After removal of 5 bases from V and 7 bases from J, the junction contained 15 bases not matched to a gene. As DNA, the CDR3 is TGTGCCAGCAGCCTATCGACCGGGACAGGAGGAGGTGGCTACACCTTC. Amino acids: CASSLSTGTGGGGYTF.

The chain joins TRBV7-9 to TRBJ1-4; D gene uncertain. Trimming removed 1 base at V and 8 bases at J, with 8 bases between. The CDR3 is 13 residues long. The germline V gene has CDR1 SEHNR and CDR2 FQNEAQ (reference sequence). The CDR3, as DNA: TGTGCCAGCAGCTTAGGACATAGGGAAAAACTGTTTTTT. Its protein is CASSLGHREKLFF.

The chain carries TRBV7-9 and TRBJ1-2; D possibly corresponds to TRBD1 (5 bases). There are 13 residues in the CDR3. Trimming stripped 2 bases from V and 8 bases from J, with 12 bases between. CDR1 and CDR2 from the germline V gene are SEHNR and FQNEAQ (reference sequence). The CDR3 nucleotides read TGTGCCAGCAGCTTAACGGGGCTGGGGGGCTACACCTTC. Translated: CASSLTGLGGYTF.

The CDR3 reads CASSDGTTDTQYF. Here the CDR3 DNA reads TGTGCCAGCAGTGACGGGACCACAGATACGCAGTATTTT. V is TRBV25-1 and J is TRBJ2-3; possibly TRBD1 or TRBD2 for D (5 bases each). Germline V gene sequence: CDR1 MGHDK, CDR2 SYGVNS. Trimming took off 3 bases at V and 2 bases at J, with 6 bases between the two ends. The CDR3 is 13 amino acids. The variable domain in full, completed from reference TRBV25-1 and TRBJ2-3, reads EADIYQTPRYLVIGTGKKITLECSQTMGHDKMYWYQQDPGMELHLIHYSYGVNSTEKGDLSSESTVSRIRTEHFPLTLESARPSHTSQYLCASSDGTTDTQYFGPGTRLTVL.

The chain combines TRBV2 with TRBJ1-2; no definite D call. The germline CDR1 and CDR2 sequences are SNHLY and FYNNEI. CDR3 length equals 13 residues. V lost 6 bases, J lost 9 bases, and 17 bases lay in between. Here the CDR3 reads CASSPEPLKSYTF. The DNA of the CDR3 is TGTGCCAGCAGCCCCGAGCCCCTAAAGAGCTACACCTTC.

This chain links TRBV9 with TRBJ1-4; 8 positions agree with TRBD1. Trimming at V came to 0 bases and at J to 8 bases, leaving 15 bases not matched to a gene. CDR1 and CDR2 from the germline V gene are SGDLS and YYNGEE. The CDR3 is 18 residues long. CDR3 amino acids: CASSVAPGGITGTEKLFF. CDR3 nucleotide sequence: TGTGCCAGCAGCGTAGCGCCAGGGGGCATAACGGGGACCGAAAAACTGTTTTTT.

DNA of the CDR3: TGTGCCATCAGTGGTGGTGAAGGGTACGAGCAGTACTTC. Its protein product is CAISGGEGYEQYF. The chain is built from TRBV10-3 and TRBJ2-7; D gene uncertain. CDR1 and CDR2 from the germline V gene are ENHRY and SYGVKD. The CDR3 contains 13 residues. The V gene lost 4 bases and the J gene lost 4 bases, with 11 bases spanning the gap.

The J gene is TRBJ1-5, the V gene TRBV28; D not resolved. The CDR3 is 12 amino acids. CDR1 and CDR2 (germline): MDHEN, SYDVKM. Trimming took 5 bases from V and 6 from J, leaving 8 bases between them. The CDR3 here is CASSLGIQPQHF. CDR3 nucleotides: TGTGCCAGCAGTCTCGGGATTCAGCCCCAGCATTTT.

The V and J genes are TRBV19 and TRBJ2-3; TRBD2 agrees at 7 bases. The CDR3 has 16 amino acids. The V segment lost 5 bases and the J segment 0 bases; nucleotides outside the gene matches: 8. CDR1 LNHDA and CDR2 SQIVND come from the germline V gene (reference sequence). The CDR3 coding sequence is TGTGCCAGTAGTGGGGGGGACCCAGGGAGCACAGATACGCAGTATTTT. Its protein is CASSGGDPGSTDTQYF.